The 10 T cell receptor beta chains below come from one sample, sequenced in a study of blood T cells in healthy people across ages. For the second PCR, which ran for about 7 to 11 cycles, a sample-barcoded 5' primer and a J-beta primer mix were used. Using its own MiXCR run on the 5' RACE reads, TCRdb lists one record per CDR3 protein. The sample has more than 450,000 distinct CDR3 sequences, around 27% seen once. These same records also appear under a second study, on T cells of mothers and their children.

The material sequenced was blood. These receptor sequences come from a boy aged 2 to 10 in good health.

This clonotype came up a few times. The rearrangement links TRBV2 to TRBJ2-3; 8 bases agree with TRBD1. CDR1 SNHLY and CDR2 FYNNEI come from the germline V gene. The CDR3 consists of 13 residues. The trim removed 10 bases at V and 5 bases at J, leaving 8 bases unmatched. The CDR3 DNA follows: TGTGCCATATCTCCCAGGGGGCAAGATACGCAGTATTTT. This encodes CAISPRGQDTQYF.

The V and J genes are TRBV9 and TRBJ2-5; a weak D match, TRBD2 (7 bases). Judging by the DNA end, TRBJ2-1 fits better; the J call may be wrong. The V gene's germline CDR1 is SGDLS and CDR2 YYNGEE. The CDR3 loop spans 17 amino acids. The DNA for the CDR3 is TGTGCCAGCAGCGTAGTAATAGGGGGGGGCCCCTACAATGAGCAGTTCTTC. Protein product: CASSVVIGGGPYNEQFF.

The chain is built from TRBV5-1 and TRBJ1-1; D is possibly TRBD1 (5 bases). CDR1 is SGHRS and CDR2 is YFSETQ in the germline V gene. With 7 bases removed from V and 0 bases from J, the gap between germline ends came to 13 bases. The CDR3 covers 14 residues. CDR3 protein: CASSPGGMNTEAFF. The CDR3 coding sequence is TGCGCCAGCTCCCCGGGGGGGATGAACACTGAAGCTTTCTTT.

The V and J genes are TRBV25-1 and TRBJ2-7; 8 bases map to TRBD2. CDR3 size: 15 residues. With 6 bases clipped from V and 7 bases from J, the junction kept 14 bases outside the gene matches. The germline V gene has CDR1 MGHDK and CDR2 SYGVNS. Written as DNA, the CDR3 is TGTGCCAGCAGCCCCCCGGGGGGGGCTTACAGGGAGCAGTACTTC. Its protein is CASSPPGGAYREQYF.

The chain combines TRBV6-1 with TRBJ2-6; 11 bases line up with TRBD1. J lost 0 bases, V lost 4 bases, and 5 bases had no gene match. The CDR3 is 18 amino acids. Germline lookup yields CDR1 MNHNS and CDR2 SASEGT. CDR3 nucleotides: TGTGCCAGCAGTGTCGGGACAGGGGGGGCCTCTGGGGCCAACGTCCTGACTTTC. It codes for CASSVGTGGASGANVLTF.

The CDR3 nucleotides are TGTGCCAGCTCCGCGGACAGCTACTACACTGAAGCTTTCTTT. The encoded protein is CASSADSYYTEAFF. This chain uses TRBV13 with TRBJ1-1; weak D call: TRBD1 (6 bases). The germline V and J ends were trimmed by 8 bases and 3 bases, with 16 bases remaining between them. Per germline, CDR1 PRHDT and CDR2 FYEKMQ (reference sequence). The CDR3 contains 14 residues.

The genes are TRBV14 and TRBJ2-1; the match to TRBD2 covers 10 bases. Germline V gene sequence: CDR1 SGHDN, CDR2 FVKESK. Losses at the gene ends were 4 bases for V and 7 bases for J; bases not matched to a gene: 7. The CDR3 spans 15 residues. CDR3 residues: CASSPKREGLNEQFF. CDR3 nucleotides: TGTGCCAGCAGCCCCAAGCGGGAGGGCTTAAATGAGCAGTTCTTC.

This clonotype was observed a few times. CDR3 loop: CASSVGRVDTQYF. DNA for the CDR3: TGTGCCAGCAGCGTAGGTCGGGTTGATACGCAGTATTTT. V and J are TRBV9 and TRBJ2-3; D gene uncertain. CDR1 and CDR2 from the germline V gene are SGDLS and YYNGEE. The CDR3 contains 13 residues. V gave up 0 bases and J gave up 6 bases, with 8 bases separating them.

CDR3 residues: CASSQVVGGEQFF. CDR3 in DNA: TGTGCCAGCAGCCAAGTCGTAGGGGGTGAGCAGTTCTTC. The V and J genes are TRBV3-1 and TRBJ2-5, with a tentative D call TRBD1 (6 bases). The end of the DNA fits TRBJ2-1 better, so the J call may be wrong. This CDR3 comprises 13 residues. The germline gives CDR1 LGHDT, CDR2 YNNKEL (reference sequence).

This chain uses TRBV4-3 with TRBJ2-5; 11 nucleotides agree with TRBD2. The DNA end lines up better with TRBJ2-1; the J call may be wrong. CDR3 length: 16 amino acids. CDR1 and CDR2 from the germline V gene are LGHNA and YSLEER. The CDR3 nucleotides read TGCGCCAGCAGCCAAGATCCTAGCGGGAGGTCGGATGAGCAGTTCTTC. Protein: CASSQDPSGRSDEQFF.